Below, 12 T cell receptor beta chains from the same sample are listed, as sequenced in a study of CD8 T cells in ankylosing spondylitis. A single record per CDR3 protein comes from TCRdb applying MiXCR to the 5' RACE reads. The sample shows about 390,000 distinct CDR3 sequences, about 20% of them seen only once. These receptors are not linked to any known antigen. Study-wide points: Blood from ankylosing spondylitis patients appeared to carry a characteristic roughly 8-variant TCR beta motif.

What was sequenced was blood, either unsorted or a sorted T cell fraction (not recorded which). The receptor source for this set is a male donor with ankylosing spondylitis.

This clonotype showed up just a few times. This sequence joins TRBV20-1 and TRBJ1-1; no clear D. This CDR3 comprises 13 residues. The ends were cut back, 6 bases at V and 3 bases at J, with 14 bases in the middle. Germline V lookup: CDR1 DFQATT, CDR2 SNEGSKA (reference sequence). The chain's CDR3 is CSAKDDGDTEAFF. CDR3 coding DNA: TGCAGTGCAAAAGACGACGGGGACACTGAAGCTTTCTTT.

There are a few counts of this clonotype. The CDR3 reads CASSRLQVDDEQFF. In nucleotides, the CDR3 is TGTGCCAGCTCACGTCTCCAGGTCGATGATGAGCAGTTCTTC. The chain links TRBV18 to TRBJ2-1; D gene ambiguous. The CDR3 has 14 residues. Germline CDR1 and CDR2: KGHSH and LQKENI. V lost 4 bases, J lost 8 bases, and 15 bases lay in between.

This clonotype was observed a handful of times. The chain has TRBV12-3 or TRBV12-4 and TRBJ2-1; D assignment may be TRBD1 or TRBD2 (5 bases each). The length of the CDR3 is 11 residues. V lost 7 bases and J lost 8, with 9 bases in between. The CDR3 reads CASTQGDEQFF. The CDR3 DNA is TGTGCCAGCACCCAGGGAGATGAGCAGTTCTTC.

The CDR3 spells CAISESRVTSAEQFF. The CDR3 DNA follows: TGTGCCATCAGTGAGTCGAGGGTGACTAGTGCTGAGCAGTTCTTC. This sequence joins TRBV10-3 and TRBJ2-1; D perhaps matches TRBD2 (6 bases). CDR1 is ENHRY and CDR2 is SYGVKD in the germline V gene. The V end lost 0 bases, the J end lost 9 bases, and 15 bases lay between the germline ends. The CDR3 contains 15 residues.

The V gene is TRBV5-1, the J gene TRBJ2-1; 7 nucleotides agree with TRBD2. The germline gives CDR1 SGHRS, CDR2 YFSETQ. The trim removed 5 bases at V and 2 bases at J, leaving 7 bases unmatched. The CDR3 spans 15 residues. The CDR3 is CASSDAGDTYNEQFF. CDR3 coding DNA: TGCGCCAGCAGTGACGCGGGAGATACCTACAATGAGCAGTTCTTC.

V is TRBV6-2 or TRBV6-3 and J is TRBJ2-2; D unclear. Germline CDR1 reads MNHEY; CDR2 reads SVGEGT. The CDR3 sequence is 16 residues long. Trimming left V 7 bases short and J 3 bases short, with 18 bases between. CDR3 residues: CASIPTPRRDTGELFF. The CDR3 nucleotides are TGTGCCAGCATTCCAACTCCGAGACGGGACACCGGGGAGCTGTTTTTT.

This chain links TRBV19 with TRBJ2-7; TRBD2 matches at 7 bases. The CDR3 runs 14 residues. The V gene's germline CDR1 is LNHDA and CDR2 SQIVND (reference sequence). V shed 6 bases and J 0 bases; nucleotides not matched to a gene: 5. The CDR3 region is CASRDRGDSYEQYF. In DNA, the CDR3 is TGTGCCAGTAGGGATCGGGGGGACTCCTACGAGCAGTACTTC.

V usage is TRBV9 and J usage is TRBJ2-2, with D possibly TRBD2 on 5 matching bases. Trimming pared 3 bases from V and 6 bases from J, leaving 18 bases between. The CDR3 has 16 amino acids. In germline, CDR1 is SGDLS, CDR2 YYNGEE. Here the CDR3 reads CASSALLAGGPGELFF. The CDR3 nucleotides read TGTGCCAGCAGCGCTCTCCTAGCCGGAGGACCCGGGGAGCTGTTTTTT.

V and J are TRBV2 and TRBJ1-6; D unresolved. Trimming cost V 8 bases and J 0 bases, with 11 bases left between them. Germline V gene sequence: CDR1 SNHLY, CDR2 FYNNEI. The CDR3 runs to 15 residues. The CDR3 bases are TGTGCCAGCTGGCAGGAGAGCTCCTATAATTCACCCCTCCACTTT. Translation: CASWQESSYNSPLHF. The full variable domain, with the rest looked up from reference TRBV2 and TRBJ1-6, is EPEVTQTPSHQVTQMGQEVILRCVPISNHLYFYWYRQILGQKVEFLVSFYNNEISEKSEIFDDQFSVERPDGSNFTLKIRSTKLEDSAMYFCASWQESSYNSPLHFGNGTRLTVT.

A few counts support this clonotype. This rearrangement joins TRBV7-7 to TRBJ2-3; possibly TRBD1 or TRBD2 for D (5 bases each). The V end was cut by 2 bases, the J end by 5 bases, with 11 bases between. Germline V gene data show CDR1 as SSHAT and CDR2 as FNYEAQ (reference sequence). The CDR3 has 14 residues. The CDR3 nucleotides are TGTGCCAGCAGCTTATGGGAGAGGGGAGATACGCAGTATTTT. Residues: CASSLWERGDTQYF.

V gene TRBV4-1 combines with J gene TRBJ2-5; D uncertain. The CDR3 spans 14 residues. Germline V gene sequence: CDR1 MGHRA, CDR2 YSYEKL. The V gene lost 5 bases and the J gene lost 2 bases, with 12 bases spanning the gap. CDR3 in DNA: TGCGCCAGCAGCAAAATGGGGAATCAAGAGACCCAGTACTTC. This sequence encodes CASSKMGNQETQYF.

Many counts were recorded for this clonotype. This rearrangement joins TRBV9 to TRBJ1-2, with D unresolved. CDR1 and CDR2 from the germline V gene are SGDLS and YYNGEE. The germline V and J ends were trimmed by 0 bases and 5 bases, with 14 bases remaining between them. The CDR3 runs 15 residues. CDR3 sequence reads: CASSVDSRMRYGYTF. DNA for the CDR3: TGTGCCAGCAGCGTAGATAGTCGGATGCGATATGGCTACACCTTC.